This TCR beta chain is drawn from a study of blood T cell repertoires in COVID-19. As for the study in general: Spain, Italy and the United States supplied samples that represented acute and convalescent COVID-19.

V lost 2 bases, J lost 0 bases, and 5 bases stayed unmatched. Germline-derived CDR1 and CDR2 are MNHEY and SMNVEV (reference sequence). This CDR3 is 16 amino acids long. Clones were read by immunoSEQ multiplex PCR, and TCRdb kept only the in-frame ones, dropping some. The repertoire holds about 69,000 clones, with 85% to 90% as singletons. The genes are TRBV27 and TRBJ2-3; 7 nucleotides agree with TRBD1. The TCR originated in a man in his forties or fifties with acute or convalescent COVID-19. Sequencing was performed on peripheral blood. CDR3 residues: CASSLTGQRSTDTQYF. In DNA, the CDR3 is TGTGCCAGCAGTTTAACGGGACAGCGTAGCACAGATACGCAGTATTTT.